The present TCR beta chain was sequenced within a study of STAT3 mutations in large granular lymphocyte leukemia. Study in general: Roughly 37% of treated T-LGLL patients showed hematologic response to immunosuppression. Study-wide results and caveats: Every T-LGLL patient had at least one immunodominant TCRbeta clonotype. After therapy, about 35% of the 18 patients switched clonotypes, all new clones STAT3 wild type. Clonal expansion was inferred from samples taken at other timepoints.

Comment on this clone: What it binds is not known.

The assay was immunoSEQ multiplex PCR, and TCRdb's table has in-frame clones only and misses some. This sample has 7,500 to 10,000 clones, with roughly nine tenths found just once. V dropped 6 bases and J dropped 8; count of bases not matched to a gene: 12. Germline V lookup: CDR1 MDHEN, CDR2 SYDVKM. The CDR3 is 15 amino acids. This clonotype was sampled from a man aged 55-75 years with T-cell large granular lymphocyte leukemia. Some clones in this sample may be carry-over from other donors' samples. The rearrangement uses TRBV28 and TRBJ1-4; 7 nucleotides align to TRBD1. Material for sequencing was peripheral blood mononuclear cells. The CDR3 region has the DNA TGTGCCAGCAGGGATTGGGGCAGGGGGTTGGAAAAACTGTTTTTT. This codes for CASRDWGRGLEKLFF.